The rows below give T cell receptor beta chains drawn from one sample of a study of Ad26.COV2.S vaccination and SARS-CoV-2 variants. Using immunoSEQ multiplex PCR, the repertoire was profiled, and TCRdb retains in-frame clones only, with some absent. The table shows 440,000 or so clones, with around 91% occurring only once. Sequencing used peripheral blood, obtained in a trial of Ad26.COV2.S vaccine versus placebo. The receptors come from a person aged 18-60 years who received the Ad26.COV2.S COVID-19 vaccine or a placebo. CDR3s include the opening cysteine and the closing phenylalanine or tryptophan. The order of the fields is J gene, D gene, V gene, clone size, CDR3 DNA, CDR3 protein. A D gene is named only where the DNA matches it firmly. The size field is filled for only some rows; it gives once, few, many or a size class.

j_call: TRBJ2-7
d_call: TRBD1
v_call: TRBV6-2/TRBV6-3
clone_size: .
cdr3_nt: TGTGCCAGCAGTTCTTCCTCTCTGGACAGGGGGACCTACGAGCAGTACTTC
cdr3_aa: CASSSSSLDRGTYEQYF

j_call: TRBJ1-6
d_call: .
v_call: TRBV18
clone_size: .
cdr3_nt: TGTGCCAGCTCACCAAACAGGAGCTCCTATAATTCACCCCTCCACTTT
cdr3_aa: CASSPNRSSYNSPLHF

j_call: TRBJ2-5
d_call: .
v_call: TRBV28
clone_size: .
cdr3_nt: TGTGCCAGCAGTTTATCCACCCCAAGCGTGGGGTCAGAGACCCAGTACTTC
cdr3_aa: CASSLSTPSVGSETQYF

j_call: TRBJ2-7
d_call: TRBD1
v_call: TRBV23-1
clone_size: .
cdr3_nt: TGCGCCAGCAGACAGGGGGCCGGGGAGCAGTACTTC
cdr3_aa: CASRQGAGEQYF

j_call: TRBJ2-1
d_call: .
v_call: TRBV10-3
clone_size: .
cdr3_nt: TGTGCCATCAGTGAGTCGGGTTCCATATGGAACAATGAGCAGTTCTTC
cdr3_aa: CAISESGSIWNNEQFF

j_call: TRBJ2-2
d_call: TRBD1
v_call: TRBV7-2
clone_size: .
cdr3_nt: TGTGCCAGCAGCTTAGGCGGACAGGGAAACACCGGGGAGCTGTTTTTT
cdr3_aa: CASSLGGQGNTGELFF

j_call: TRBJ2-5
d_call: .
v_call: TRBV5-1
clone_size: .
cdr3_nt: TGCGCCAGCAGCTTCTCCCAAGAGACCCAGTACTTC
cdr3_aa: CASSFSQETQYF

j_call: TRBJ2-7
d_call: .
v_call: TRBV15
clone_size: few
cdr3_nt: TGTGCCACCAGCAGAGATCGGGGCTTTATCTACGAGCAGTACTTC
cdr3_aa: CATSRDRGFIYEQYF

j_call: TRBJ1-2
d_call: .
v_call: TRBV9
clone_size: few
cdr3_nt: TGTGCCAGCGGGTCAGCGACAGGTCTTGACTATGGCTACACCTTC
cdr3_aa: CASGSATGLDYGYTF

j_call: TRBJ2-7
d_call: .
v_call: TRBV27
clone_size: .
cdr3_nt: TGTGCCAGCAGTTTATCTGACAGGTACGAGCAGTACTTC
cdr3_aa: CASSLSDRYEQYF

j_call: TRBJ2-7
d_call: .
v_call: TRBV7-3
clone_size: .
cdr3_nt: TGTGCCAGCAGCTTAACCCCTTCCTACGAGCAGTACTTC
cdr3_aa: CASSLTPSYEQYF

j_call: TRBJ2-5
d_call: .
v_call: TRBV30
clone_size: .
cdr3_nt: TGTGCCTGGAGCCTACCCCTACCCGGGGCCCAAGAGACCCAGTACTTC
cdr3_aa: CAWSLPLPGAQETQYF

j_call: TRBJ1-1
d_call: .
v_call: TRBV5-4
clone_size: .
cdr3_nt: TGTGCCAGCAGCTTGGCCGGGGTGAACGCTGAAGCTTTCTTT
cdr3_aa: CASSLAGVNAEAFF

j_call: TRBJ2-7
d_call: TRBD1
v_call: TRBV11-2
clone_size: .
cdr3_nt: TGTGCCAGCAGCTTATCTGGCAGGGGGCCTTACGAGCAGTACTTC
cdr3_aa: CASSLSGRGPYEQYF

j_call: TRBJ2-3
d_call: .
v_call: TRBV19
clone_size: .
cdr3_nt: TGTGCCAGTAGTATCGGAACGGAGTGGTCCAATACGCAGTATTTT
cdr3_aa: CASSIGTEWSNTQYF

j_call: TRBJ1-6
d_call: TRBD1
v_call: TRBV5-1
clone_size: .
cdr3_nt: TGCGCCAGCAGCTTGGCCGGGGACAGGGATTCACCCCTCCACTTT
cdr3_aa: CASSLAGDRDSPLHF

j_call: TRBJ2-5
d_call: .
v_call: TRBV12-3/TRBV12-4
clone_size: once
cdr3_nt: TGTGCCAGCAGTTTAGAAGAGACCCAGTACTTC
cdr3_aa: CASSLEETQYF

j_call: TRBJ2-1
d_call: .
v_call: TRBV28
clone_size: .
cdr3_nt: TGTGCCAGCAGTTTAAGAGGGAGATCCATCCTGCCACAATACAATGAGCAGTTCTTC
cdr3_aa: CASSLRGRSILPQYNEQFF

j_call: TRBJ2-3
d_call: .
v_call: TRBV10-2
clone_size: .
cdr3_nt: TGCGCCAGCAGCCGGGACTTACAGCCTAGCACAGATACGCAGTATTTT
cdr3_aa: CASSRDLQPSTDTQYF

j_call: TRBJ1-2
d_call: .
v_call: TRBV28
clone_size: few
cdr3_nt: TGTGCCAGCAACCCCCCCGTTGGTCGGGTCGGTGGCTACACCTTC
cdr3_aa: CASNPPVGRVGGYTF

j_call: TRBJ2-7
d_call: TRBD2
v_call: TRBV3-1/TRBV3-2
clone_size: once
cdr3_nt: TGTGCCAGCAGCCAAGGGCCCAGCGGGGGCCACGAGCAGTACTTC
cdr3_aa: CASSQGPSGGHEQYF

j_call: TRBJ2-7
d_call: .
v_call: TRBV30
clone_size: .
cdr3_nt: TGTGCCTGGAGTCCCCAGCCCCACGAGCAGTACTTC
cdr3_aa: CAWSPQPHEQYF

j_call: TRBJ1-1
d_call: .
v_call: TRBV5-1
clone_size: .
cdr3_nt: TGCGCCAGCACCCAACAGGGGAACACTGAAGCTTTCTTT
cdr3_aa: CASTQQGNTEAFF

j_call: TRBJ2-7
d_call: TRBD2
v_call: TRBV28
clone_size: .
cdr3_nt: TGTGCCAGCAGTACCCCATCGGGACTAGCGGGTGACGAGCAGTACTTC
cdr3_aa: CASSTPSGLAGDEQYF

j_call: TRBJ2-4
d_call: .
v_call: TRBV10-1
clone_size: .
cdr3_nt: TGCGCCAGCAGTGAGAGAGGGACATCCAAAGCCGTAGCCAAAAACATTCAGTACTTC
cdr3_aa: CASSERGTSKAVAKNIQYF

j_call: TRBJ2-7
d_call: TRBD2
v_call: TRBV28
clone_size: .
cdr3_nt: TGTGCCAGCAGAGTAATCCTAACTAGCGGCAGCTCCTACGAGCAGTACTTC
cdr3_aa: CASRVILTSGSSYEQYF

j_call: TRBJ2-2
d_call: .
v_call: TRBV19
clone_size: .
cdr3_nt: TGTGCCACCTTGGGCCGGTCCAGGCAGACGTTCACCGGGGAGCTGTTTTTT
cdr3_aa: CATLGRSRQTFTGELFF

j_call: TRBJ2-1
d_call: .
v_call: TRBV27
clone_size: .
cdr3_nt: TGTGCCAGCAGTTCCCTACAGGGTAGTGAATACAGTGAGCAGTTCTTC
cdr3_aa: CASSSLQGSEYSEQFF

j_call: TRBJ2-1
d_call: .
v_call: TRBV5-4
clone_size: .
cdr3_nt: TGTGCCGGAGGGTCCTACAATGAGCAGTTCTTC
cdr3_aa: CAGGSYNEQFF

j_call: TRBJ2-1
d_call: .
v_call: TRBV14
clone_size: .
cdr3_nt: TGTGCCAGCAGCCAAGACGACGGGTGGAATGAGCAGTTCTTC
cdr3_aa: CASSQDDGWNEQFF

j_call: TRBJ2-1
d_call: .
v_call: TRBV5-1
clone_size: few
cdr3_nt: TGCGCCAGCAGCCCGGGACAATGGAGCGGTGAGCAGTTCTTC
cdr3_aa: CASSPGQWSGEQFF

j_call: TRBJ2-7
d_call: .
v_call: TRBV27
clone_size: .
cdr3_nt: TGTGCCAGCAGCCACTCAGGGGTACCCTCCTACGAGCAGTACTTC
cdr3_aa: CASSHSGVPSYEQYF

j_call: TRBJ2-1
d_call: TRBD1
v_call: TRBV29-1
clone_size: once
cdr3_nt: TGCAGCGTTCGGACAGGGCTCTACAATGAGCAGTTCTTC
cdr3_aa: CSVRTGLYNEQFF

j_call: TRBJ1-4
d_call: .
v_call: TRBV5-6
clone_size: .
cdr3_nt: TGTGCCAGCAGCTTCGGCCGGCGTAATGAAAAACTGTTTTTT
cdr3_aa: CASSFGRRNEKLFF

j_call: TRBJ1-2
d_call: .
v_call: TRBV28
clone_size: few
cdr3_nt: TGTGCCAGCAGCGTAAAAGGGGTCCGCTATGGCTACACCTTC
cdr3_aa: CASSVKGVRYGYTF

j_call: TRBJ2-7
d_call: TRBD1
v_call: TRBV7-9
clone_size: .
cdr3_nt: TGTGCCAGCAGCCCCGGACAGGGCACTTGGTACTTC
cdr3_aa: CASSPGQGTWYF

j_call: TRBJ1-1
d_call: .
v_call: TRBV30
clone_size: .
cdr3_nt: TGTGCCTGGAGTGCGGCACAACCTGAAGCTTTCTTT
cdr3_aa: CAWSAAQPEAFF

j_call: TRBJ2-7
d_call: .
v_call: TRBV11-2
clone_size: .
cdr3_nt: TGTGCCAGCAGCCCCGGGACTCAGATCTCCTACGAGCAGTACTTC
cdr3_aa: CASSPGTQISYEQYF

j_call: TRBJ1-1
d_call: TRBD1
v_call: TRBV30
clone_size: .
cdr3_nt: TGTGCCTGGACAGGGGGTTCCACTGAAGCTTTCTTT
cdr3_aa: CAWTGGSTEAFF

j_call: TRBJ2-7
d_call: .
v_call: TRBV5-6
clone_size: .
cdr3_nt: TGTGCCAGCAGCAGGATCGGTTACGAGCAGTACTTC
cdr3_aa: CASSRIGYEQYF

j_call: TRBJ1-6
d_call: .
v_call: TRBV20-1
clone_size: once
cdr3_nt: TGCAGTGCTAGTAGTGTTAGGGCACAGGCGCATTCACCCCTCCACTTT
cdr3_aa: CSASSVRAQAHSPLHF

j_call: TRBJ2-7
d_call: .
v_call: TRBV6-4
clone_size: .
cdr3_nt: TGTGCCAGCAGTGCCACGTTGGACCCGGGTTCTCGGCAGTACTTC
cdr3_aa: CASSATLDPGSRQYF

j_call: TRBJ2-7
d_call: .
v_call: TRBV30
clone_size: .
cdr3_nt: TGTGCCTGGAGTGTAATGGGCGCTCTAGAGCAGTACTTC
cdr3_aa: CAWSVMGALEQYF

j_call: TRBJ2-1
d_call: .
v_call: TRBV6-2/TRBV6-3
clone_size: .
cdr3_nt: TGTGCCAGCAGTTACCTCCCACATGAGCAGTTCTTC
cdr3_aa: CASSYLPHEQFF

j_call: TRBJ2-1
d_call: TRBD2
v_call: TRBV9
clone_size: .
cdr3_nt: TGTGCCAGCAGCGTAGAATCTAGCGGTCTCTCCTACAATGAGCAGTTCTTC
cdr3_aa: CASSVESSGLSYNEQFF

j_call: TRBJ2-7
d_call: TRBD2
v_call: TRBV27
clone_size: .
cdr3_nt: TGTGCCAGTTCTCTATCACGGGGAGGGTTATCCTACGAGCAGTACTTC
cdr3_aa: CASSLSRGGLSYEQYF

j_call: TRBJ2-4
d_call: .
v_call: TRBV10-3
clone_size: .
cdr3_nt: TGTGCCATCAGTGCGACGGATGGAGGGGACATTCAGTACTTC
cdr3_aa: CAISATDGGDIQYF

j_call: TRBJ2-7
d_call: TRBD2
v_call: TRBV19
clone_size: .
cdr3_nt: TGTGCCAGTAGTACCGCCGGGACTAGCGGGATAGGCGAGCAGTACTTC
cdr3_aa: CASSTAGTSGIGEQYF

j_call: TRBJ2-2
d_call: TRBD2
v_call: TRBV28
clone_size: .
cdr3_nt: TGTGCCAGCAGTACACTAGCGGCCGGGGAGCTGTTTTTT
cdr3_aa: CASSTLAAGELFF

j_call: TRBJ2-7
d_call: .
v_call: TRBV14
clone_size: .
cdr3_nt: TGTGCCAGCAGCCAAGATATAGGAGGGCCGTACTTC
cdr3_aa: CASSQDIGGPYF

j_call: TRBJ1-1
d_call: .
v_call: TRBV28
clone_size: .
cdr3_nt: TGTGCCAGCAGTTTCTCTCTTCAGGGAATCGACGCTTTCTTT
cdr3_aa: CASSFSLQGIDAFF

j_call: TRBJ2-7
d_call: TRBD2
v_call: TRBV6-6
clone_size: .
cdr3_nt: TGTGCCAGCAGTTACTCTGGCGGGAGTGCGGGCGAGCAGTACTTC
cdr3_aa: CASSYSGGSAGEQYF

j_call: TRBJ2-1
d_call: TRBD2
v_call: TRBV18
clone_size: .
cdr3_nt: TGTGCCAGCTCAGTCACTAGCGGCTCCTACAATGAGCAGTTCTTC
cdr3_aa: CASSVTSGSYNEQFF

j_call: TRBJ2-7
d_call: TRBD2
v_call: TRBV5-1
clone_size: .
cdr3_nt: TGCGCCAGCAGCCCGGGACTAGCGGGAATTCGATCGGCCTACGAGCAGTACTTC
cdr3_aa: CASSPGLAGIRSAYEQYF

j_call: TRBJ2-7
d_call: TRBD2
v_call: TRBV28
clone_size: .
cdr3_nt: TGTGCCAGCAAAACGGGAGGGACCTACGAGCAGTACTTC
cdr3_aa: CASKTGGTYEQYF

j_call: TRBJ2-5
d_call: TRBD1
v_call: TRBV6-6
clone_size: once
cdr3_nt: TGTGCCAGCAGTGGACAGGGGGTCCTGGAGACCCAGTACTTC
cdr3_aa: CASSGQGVLETQYF

j_call: TRBJ1-1
d_call: .
v_call: TRBV21-1
clone_size: once
cdr3_nt: TGTGCCAGCAGCGCCCGACTCAACCTAGGGACTGAAGCTTTCTTT
cdr3_aa: CASSARLNLGTEAFF